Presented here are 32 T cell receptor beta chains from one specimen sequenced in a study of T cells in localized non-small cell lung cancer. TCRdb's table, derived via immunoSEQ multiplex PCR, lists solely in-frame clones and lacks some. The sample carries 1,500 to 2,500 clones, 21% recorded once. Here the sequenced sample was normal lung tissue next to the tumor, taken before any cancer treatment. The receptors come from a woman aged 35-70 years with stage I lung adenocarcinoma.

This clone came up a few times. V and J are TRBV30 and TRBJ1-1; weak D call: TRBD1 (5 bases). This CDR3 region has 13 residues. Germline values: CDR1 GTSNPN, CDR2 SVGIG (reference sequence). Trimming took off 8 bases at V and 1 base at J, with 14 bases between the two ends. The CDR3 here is CARDRGENTEAFF. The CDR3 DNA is TGTGCCCGCGACCGAGGGGAGAACACTGAAGCTTTCTTT.

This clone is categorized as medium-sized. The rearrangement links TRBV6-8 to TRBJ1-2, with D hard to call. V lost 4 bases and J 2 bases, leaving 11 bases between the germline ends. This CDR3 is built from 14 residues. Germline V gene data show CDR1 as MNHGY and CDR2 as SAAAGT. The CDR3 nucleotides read TGTGCCAGCAGTTTATATGGCGGCAACTATGGCTACACCTTC. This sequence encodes CASSLYGGNYGYTF.

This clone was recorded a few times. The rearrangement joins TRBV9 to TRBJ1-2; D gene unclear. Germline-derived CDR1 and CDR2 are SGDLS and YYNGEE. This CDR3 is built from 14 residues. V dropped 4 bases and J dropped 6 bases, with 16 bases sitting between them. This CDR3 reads CASSSGPSLNGYTF. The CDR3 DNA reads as TGTGCCAGCAGCTCAGGACCTTCCCTCAATGGCTACACCTTC.

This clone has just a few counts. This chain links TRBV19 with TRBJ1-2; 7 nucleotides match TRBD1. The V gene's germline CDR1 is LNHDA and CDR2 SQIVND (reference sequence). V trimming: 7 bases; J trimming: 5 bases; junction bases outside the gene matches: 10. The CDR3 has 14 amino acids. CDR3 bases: TGTGCCAGTACTCCGACAGGGCCGGGATATGGCTACACCTTC. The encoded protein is CASTPTGPGYGYTF.

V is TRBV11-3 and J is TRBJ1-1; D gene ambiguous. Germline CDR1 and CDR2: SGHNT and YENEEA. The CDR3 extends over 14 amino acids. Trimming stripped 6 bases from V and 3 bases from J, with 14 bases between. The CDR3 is CASRQIPTYTEAFF. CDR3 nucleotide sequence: TGTGCCAGCAGACAAATTCCAACCTACACTGAAGCTTTCTTT.

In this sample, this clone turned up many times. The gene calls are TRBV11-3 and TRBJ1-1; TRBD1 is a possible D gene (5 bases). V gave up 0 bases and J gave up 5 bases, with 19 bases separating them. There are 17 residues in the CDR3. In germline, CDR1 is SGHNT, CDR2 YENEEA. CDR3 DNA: TGTGCCAGCAGCTTAGAGGCCATCGGGGGGGGAAGGACTGAAGCTTTCTTT. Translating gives CASSLEAIGGGRTEAFF. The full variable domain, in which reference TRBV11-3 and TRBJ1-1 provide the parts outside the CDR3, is EAGVVQSPRYKIIEKKQPVAFWCNPISGHNTLYWYLQNLGQGPELLIRYENEEAVDDSQLPKDRFSAERLKGVDSTLKIQPAELGDSAVYLCASSLEAIGGGRTEAFFGQGTRLTVV.

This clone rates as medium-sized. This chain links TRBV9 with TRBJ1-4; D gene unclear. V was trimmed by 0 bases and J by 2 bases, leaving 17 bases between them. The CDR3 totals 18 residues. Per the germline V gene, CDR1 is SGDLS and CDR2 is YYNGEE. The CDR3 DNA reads TGTGCCAGCAGCGTAGGAGTGAGGATGGGGATGACTAATGAAAAACTGTTTTTT. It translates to CASSVGVRMGMTNEKLFF.

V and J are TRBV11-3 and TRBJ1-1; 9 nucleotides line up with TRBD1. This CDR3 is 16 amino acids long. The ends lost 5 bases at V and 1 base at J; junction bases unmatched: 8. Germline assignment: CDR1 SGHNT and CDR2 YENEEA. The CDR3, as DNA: TGTGCCAGCAGCCACAGGGGGCCACGGGGGAACACTGAAGCTTTCTTT. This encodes CASSHRGPRGNTEAFF.

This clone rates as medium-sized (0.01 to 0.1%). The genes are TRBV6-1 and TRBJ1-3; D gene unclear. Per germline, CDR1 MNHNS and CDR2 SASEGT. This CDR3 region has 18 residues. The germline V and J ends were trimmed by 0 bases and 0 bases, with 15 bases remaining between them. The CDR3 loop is CASSEALSGRGSGNTIYF. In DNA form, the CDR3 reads TGTGCCAGCAGTGAAGCGCTGAGCGGCCGAGGCTCTGGAAACACCATATATTTT.

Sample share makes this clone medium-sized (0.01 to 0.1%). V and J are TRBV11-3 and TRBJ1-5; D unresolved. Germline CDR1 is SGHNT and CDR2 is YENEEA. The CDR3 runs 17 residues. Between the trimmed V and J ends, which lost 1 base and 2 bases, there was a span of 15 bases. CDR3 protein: CASSLVSRENGNQPQHF. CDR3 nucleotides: TGTGCCAGCAGCTTAGTTTCCCGAGAAAATGGCAATCAGCCCCAGCATTTT.

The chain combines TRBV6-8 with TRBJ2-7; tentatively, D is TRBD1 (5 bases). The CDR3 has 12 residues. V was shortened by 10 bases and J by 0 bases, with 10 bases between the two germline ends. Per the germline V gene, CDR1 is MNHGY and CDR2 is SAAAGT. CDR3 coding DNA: TGTGCCATGGGGCAGCTCTCCTACGAGCAGTACTTC. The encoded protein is CAMGQLSYEQYF.

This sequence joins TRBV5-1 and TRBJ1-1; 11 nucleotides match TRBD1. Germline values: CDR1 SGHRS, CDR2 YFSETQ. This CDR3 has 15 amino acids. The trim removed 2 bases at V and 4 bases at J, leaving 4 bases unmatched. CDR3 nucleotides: TGCGCCAGCAGCTTCTGGACAGGGGGCGGCACTGAAGCTTTCTTT. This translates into CASSFWTGGGTEAFF.

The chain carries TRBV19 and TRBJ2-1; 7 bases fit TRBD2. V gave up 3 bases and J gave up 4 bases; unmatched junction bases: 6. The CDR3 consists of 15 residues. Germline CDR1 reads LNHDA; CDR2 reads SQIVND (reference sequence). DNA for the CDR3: TGTGCCAGTAGTATGAAGCGGGGTCCTTACAATGAGCAGTTCTTC. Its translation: CASSMKRGPYNEQFF. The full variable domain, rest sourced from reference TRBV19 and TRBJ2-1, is DGGITQSPKYLFRKEGQNVTLSCEQNLNHDAMYWYRQDPGQGLRLIYYSQIVNDFQKGDIAEGYSVSREKKESFPLTVTSAQKNPTAFYLCASSMKRGPYNEQFFGPGTRLTVL.

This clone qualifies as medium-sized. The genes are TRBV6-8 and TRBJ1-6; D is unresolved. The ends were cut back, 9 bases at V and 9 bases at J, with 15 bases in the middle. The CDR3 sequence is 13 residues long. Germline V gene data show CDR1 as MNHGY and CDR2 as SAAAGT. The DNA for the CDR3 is TGTGCCAGTAACCCAAGGGAGCGTTCACCCCTCCACTTT. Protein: CASNPRERSPLHF.

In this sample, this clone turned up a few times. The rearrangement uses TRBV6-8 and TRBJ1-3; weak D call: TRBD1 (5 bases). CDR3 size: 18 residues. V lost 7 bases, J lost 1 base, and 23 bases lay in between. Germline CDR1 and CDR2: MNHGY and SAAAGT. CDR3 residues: CASTQGLDSPLSGNTIYF. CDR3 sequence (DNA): TGTGCCAGCACTCAAGGGCTAGACAGTCCTTTATCTGGAAACACCATATATTTT.

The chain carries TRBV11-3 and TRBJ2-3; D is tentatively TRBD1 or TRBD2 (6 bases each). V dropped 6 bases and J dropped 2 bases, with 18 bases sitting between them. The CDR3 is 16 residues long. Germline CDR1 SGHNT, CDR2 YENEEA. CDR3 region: CASSSGGGLHTDTQYF. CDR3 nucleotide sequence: TGTGCCAGCAGTTCCGGGGGCGGGCTGCACACAGATACGCAGTATTTT.

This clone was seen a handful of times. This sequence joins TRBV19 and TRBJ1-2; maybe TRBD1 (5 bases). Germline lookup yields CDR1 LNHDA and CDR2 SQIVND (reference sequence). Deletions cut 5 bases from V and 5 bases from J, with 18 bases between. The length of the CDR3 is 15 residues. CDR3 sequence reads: CASSPTERARYGYTF. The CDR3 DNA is TGTGCCAGTAGTCCGACAGAGCGAGCCCGATATGGCTACACCTTC.

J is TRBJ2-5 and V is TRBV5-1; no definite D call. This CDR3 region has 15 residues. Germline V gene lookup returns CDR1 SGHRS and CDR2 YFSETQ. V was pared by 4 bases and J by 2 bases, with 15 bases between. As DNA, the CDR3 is TGCGCCAGCAGCGTAAATACCATACAACAAGAGACCCAGTACTTC. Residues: CASSVNTIQQETQYF.

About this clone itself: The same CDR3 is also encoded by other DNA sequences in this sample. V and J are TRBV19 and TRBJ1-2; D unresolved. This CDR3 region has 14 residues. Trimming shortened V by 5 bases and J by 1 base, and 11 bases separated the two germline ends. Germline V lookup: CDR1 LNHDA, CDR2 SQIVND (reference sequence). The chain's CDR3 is CASSPSGVNYGYTF. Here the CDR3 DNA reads TGTGCCAGTAGTCCCTCCGGGGTTAACTATGGCTACACCTTC.

For the CDR3, the DNA is TGTGCCAGCAGCTTAAACCAGGGGAACGAGCAGTACTTC. Translated, it gives CASSLNQGNEQYF. The V call is TRBV7-1, the J call TRBJ2-7, with D maybe TRBD1 (6 bases). TRBV7-1 is identified as an open reading frame with a role that is uncertain. The CDR3 runs to 13 residues. Between the trimmed V and J ends, which lost 4 bases and 5 bases, there was a span of 12 bases.

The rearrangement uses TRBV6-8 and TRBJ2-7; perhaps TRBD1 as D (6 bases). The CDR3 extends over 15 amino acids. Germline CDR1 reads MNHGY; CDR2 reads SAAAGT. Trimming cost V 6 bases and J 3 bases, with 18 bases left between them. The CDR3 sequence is CASSQKLGTFYEQYF. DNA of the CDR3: TGTGCCAGCAGCCAGAAATTAGGGACATTCTACGAGCAGTACTTC.

CDR3 nucleotides: TGTGCCATCAGTGAGTCCCGGGTCCCGGGACAGGGTGCAGATACGCAGTATTTT. Protein product: CAISESRVPGQGADTQYF. The V call is TRBV10-3, the J call TRBJ2-3; 9 bases align to TRBD1. The CDR3 loop spans 18 amino acids. Germline CDR1 ENHRY, CDR2 SYGVKD. V gave up 0 bases and J gave up 4 bases; unmatched junction bases: 11.

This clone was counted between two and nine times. In DNA form, the CDR3 reads TGTGCCAGCTCACCTGCGACAGGGAGAGGCACTGAAGCTTTCTTT. Protein product: CASSPATGRGTEAFF. The chain is built from TRBV18 and TRBJ1-1, with 7 bases that match TRBD1. Unmatched junction bases numbered 8, after V lost 3 bases and J lost 4 bases. Germline V CDR1 and CDR2: KGHSH, LQKENI. The CDR3 covers 15 residues.

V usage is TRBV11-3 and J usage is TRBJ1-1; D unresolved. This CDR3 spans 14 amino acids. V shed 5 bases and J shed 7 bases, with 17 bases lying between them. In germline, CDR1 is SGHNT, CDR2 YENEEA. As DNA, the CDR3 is TGTGCCAGCAGCCGACAATCGGGAGGCTATGAAGCTTTCTTT. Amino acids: CASSRQSGGYEAFF.

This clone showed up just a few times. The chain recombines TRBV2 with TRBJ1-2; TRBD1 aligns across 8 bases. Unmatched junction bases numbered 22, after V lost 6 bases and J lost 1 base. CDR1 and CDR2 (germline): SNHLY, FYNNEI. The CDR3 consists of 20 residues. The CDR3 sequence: CASSLLRSLNRDRFNYGYTF. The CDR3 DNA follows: TGTGCCAGCAGCTTACTCCGTTCACTAAACCGGGACAGGTTTAACTATGGCTACACCTTC.

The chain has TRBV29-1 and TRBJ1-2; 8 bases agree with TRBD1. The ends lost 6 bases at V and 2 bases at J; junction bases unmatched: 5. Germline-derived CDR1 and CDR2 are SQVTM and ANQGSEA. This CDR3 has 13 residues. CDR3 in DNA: TGCAGCGTGGTAACAGGGGGAAACTATGGCTACACCTTC. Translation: CSVVTGGNYGYTF.

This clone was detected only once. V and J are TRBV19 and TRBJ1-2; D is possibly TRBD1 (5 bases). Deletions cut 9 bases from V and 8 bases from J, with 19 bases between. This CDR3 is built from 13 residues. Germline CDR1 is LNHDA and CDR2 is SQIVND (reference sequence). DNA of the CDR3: TGTGCCAGCAACGGGAACAGGCTGAGGGGCTACACCTTC. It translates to CASNGNRLRGYTF. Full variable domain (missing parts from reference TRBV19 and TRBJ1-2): DGGITQSPKYLFRKEGQNVTLSCEQNLNHDAMYWYRQDPGQGLRLIYYSQIVNDFQKGDIAEGYSVSREKKESFPLTVTSAQKNPTAFYLCASNGNRLRGYTFGSGTRLTVV.

The CDR3 region has the DNA TGTGCCAGCAGCTTTACCGGGGGTGGAGTGAACACTGAAGCTTTCTTT. Translation: CASSFTGGGVNTEAFF. The V call is TRBV9, the J call TRBJ1-1; TRBD1 might be the D (5 bases). Germline V CDR1 and CDR2: SGDLS, YYNGEE. This CDR3 is 16 amino acids long. With 4 bases removed from V and 0 bases from J, the gap between germline ends came to 16 bases.

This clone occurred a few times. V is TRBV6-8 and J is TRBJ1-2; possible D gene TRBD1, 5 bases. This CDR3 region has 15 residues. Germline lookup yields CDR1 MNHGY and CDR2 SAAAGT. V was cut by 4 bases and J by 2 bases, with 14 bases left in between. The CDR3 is CASSFPMTANYGYTF. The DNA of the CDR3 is TGTGCCAGCAGTTTTCCAATGACAGCCAACTATGGCTACACCTTC.

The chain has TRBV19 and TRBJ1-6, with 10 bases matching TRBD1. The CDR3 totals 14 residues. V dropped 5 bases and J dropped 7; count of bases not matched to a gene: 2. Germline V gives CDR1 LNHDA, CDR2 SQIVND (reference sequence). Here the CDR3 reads CASSWGQGNSPLHF. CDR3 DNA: TGTGCCAGTAGTTGGGGACAGGGGAATTCACCCCTCCACTTT. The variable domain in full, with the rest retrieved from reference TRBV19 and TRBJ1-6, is DGGITQSPKYLFRKEGQNVTLSCEQNLNHDAMYWYRQDPGQGLRLIYYSQIVNDFQKGDIAEGYSVSREKKESFPLTVTSAQKNPTAFYLCASSWGQGNSPLHFGNGTRLTVT.

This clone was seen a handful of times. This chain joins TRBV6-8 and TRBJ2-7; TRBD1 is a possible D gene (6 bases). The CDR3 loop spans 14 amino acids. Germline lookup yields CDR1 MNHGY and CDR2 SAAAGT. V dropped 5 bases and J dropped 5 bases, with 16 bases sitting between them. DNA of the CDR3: TGTGCCAGCAGTCGGGACAAAGGGGCCCACGAGCAGTACTTC. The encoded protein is CASSRDKGAHEQYF.

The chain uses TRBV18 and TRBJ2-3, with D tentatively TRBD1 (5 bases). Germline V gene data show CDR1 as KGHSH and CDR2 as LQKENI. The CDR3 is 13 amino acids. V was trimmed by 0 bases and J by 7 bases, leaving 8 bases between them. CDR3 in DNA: TGTGCCAGCTCACCACCCAGGGAATATACGCAGTATTTT. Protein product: CASSPPREYTQYF.